This TCR beta chain was identified during a study of neurological immune-mediated disorders. TCRdb called the 5' RACE reads again in MiXCR, with one record for every CDR3 protein. The sample consists of some 57,000 distinct CDR3 sequences, 3% to 3.5% of them appearing once. The CDR3 loop spans 17 amino acids. This clonotype has at least ten counts. The sequenced sample was PBMCs. This receptor was taken from a woman aged 60-70 years with multiple sclerosis. The gene calls are TRBV21-1 and TRBJ1-5; the table's D gene call, TRBD1, was not cross checked with the DNA. TRBV21-1 is deemed a pseudogene. In DNA, the CDR3 is TGTGCCAGCAGCGCCCCGGGACAGGGGGCGATGAATCAGCCCCAGCATTTT. It yields the protein CASSAPGQGAMNQPQHF.